This T cell receptor beta chain was identified in a study of blood T cell repertoires in COVID-19. The overall study: Samples taken during acute and convalescent COVID-19 were collected in the United States, Italy and Spain. Nucleic acid was either cDNA or gDNA, and it came from T cells, B-cell-depleted T cells, or PBMCs.

J was trimmed by 7 bases and V by 6 bases; bases with no gene match: 4. The CDR3 loop spans 13 amino acids. TCRdb's copy holds only in-frame clones and misses some; the assay was immunoSEQ multiplex PCR. The table lists about 250,000 clones, more than 70% of them singletons. The TCR originated in a woman in her 30s with COVID-19, enrolled during active disease. The chain is built from TRBV12-3 or TRBV12-4 and TRBJ2-1, with 9 bases aligning to TRBD1. The sample consisted of peripheral blood. CDR3 bases: TGTGCCAGCAGCCGGGACAGGGAAAATGAGCAGTTCTTC. Protein product: CASSRDRENEQFF.